These T cell receptor beta chains were read from a single sample in a study of cytomegalovirus exposure and HLA in healthy donors. Assay used: immunoSEQ multiplex PCR; TCRdb lists only in-frame clones, some missing. The table records over 200,000 clones, 85% to 90% of them present only once. The sequencing sample was made of PBMCs. These TCRs come from a woman between 18 and 30 years old in good health and CMV-seronegative. Each CDR3 is given with its conserved first and last residue. Part of the rows lack a size; the others show once, few, many or a class for expanded clones.

v_call: TRBV6-1
j_call: TRBJ1-2
clone_size: NA
cdr3_aa: CASRRDRLNYGYTF

v_call: TRBV29-1
j_call: TRBJ1-2
clone_size: NA
cdr3_aa: CSVVGQAYGYTF

v_call: TRBV15
j_call: TRBJ2-6
clone_size: once
cdr3_aa: CATRLSGANVLTF

v_call: TRBV7-9
j_call: TRBJ2-7
clone_size: NA
cdr3_aa: CASSLAVSSISAYEQYF

v_call: TRBV15
j_call: TRBJ1-5
clone_size: NA
cdr3_aa: CATSIRRNQGWFNQPQHF

v_call: TRBV29-1
j_call: TRBJ2-3
clone_size: NA
cdr3_aa: CSVGADTQYF

v_call: TRBV1
j_call: TRBJ2-7
clone_size: NA
cdr3_aa: CTSSQRSTSGSPEQYF

v_call: TRBV25-1
j_call: TRBJ2-3
clone_size: NA
cdr3_aa: CATPRDRGFDTQYF

v_call: TRBV4-1
j_call: TRBJ1-2
clone_size: NA
cdr3_aa: CASSQGQGGTYAYTF

v_call: TRBV28
j_call: TRBJ1-2
clone_size: NA
cdr3_aa: CASQGQIYGYTF

v_call: TRBV2
j_call: TRBJ1-2
clone_size: few
cdr3_aa: CASSETTGQGYTF

v_call: TRBV9
j_call: TRBJ2-5
clone_size: NA
cdr3_aa: CASSVGGRAGSETQYF

v_call: TRBV19
j_call: TRBJ1-2
clone_size: NA
cdr3_aa: CASSAGTGVYGYTF